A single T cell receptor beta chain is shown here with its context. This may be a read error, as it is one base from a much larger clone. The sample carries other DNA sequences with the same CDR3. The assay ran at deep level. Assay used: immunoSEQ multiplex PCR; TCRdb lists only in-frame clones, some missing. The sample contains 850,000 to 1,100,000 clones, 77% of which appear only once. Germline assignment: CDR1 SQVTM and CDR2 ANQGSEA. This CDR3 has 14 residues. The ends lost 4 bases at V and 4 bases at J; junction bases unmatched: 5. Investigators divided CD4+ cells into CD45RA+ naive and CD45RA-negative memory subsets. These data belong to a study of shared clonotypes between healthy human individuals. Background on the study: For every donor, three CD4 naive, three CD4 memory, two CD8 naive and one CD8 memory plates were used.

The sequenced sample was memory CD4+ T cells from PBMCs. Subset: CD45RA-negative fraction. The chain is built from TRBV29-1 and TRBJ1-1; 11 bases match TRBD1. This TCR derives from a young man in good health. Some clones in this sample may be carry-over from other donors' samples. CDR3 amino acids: CSVGGGTGGTEAFF. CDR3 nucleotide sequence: TGCAGCGTTGGCGGGGGGACAGGGGGCACTGAAGCTTTCTTT.